The TCR beta chain under discussion was sequenced for a study of blood T cells in healthy people across ages. Every donor provided 7.5 to 10 milliliters of peripheral blood. The use of a sample-barcoded 5' primer and a J-beta primer mix characterized a second PCR of roughly 6 to 12 cycles. TCRdb called the 5' RACE reads again in MiXCR, with one record for every CDR3 protein. The sample has 450,000 to 600,000 distinct CDR3 sequences, about 27% seen once. The CDR3 has 16 residues. Germline lookup yields CDR1 SGHRS and CDR2 YFSETQ. The same data also contributed to another study, on T cells of mothers and their children.

Sequencing used blood. This TCR was recovered from a boy younger than 10 in good health. J is TRBJ2-7 and V is TRBV5-1; 8 bases are a match to TRBD2. Near its end, the DNA agrees better with TRBJ2-1, so the J call may be wrong. CDR3 nucleotide sequence: TGCGCCAGCAGCTTGGGAGTTAGCGGGGTATACAATGAGCAGTTCTTC. Protein product: CASSLGVSGVYNEQFF.